The 27 T cell receptor beta chains below come from one sample, sequenced in a study of blood T cell repertoires in COVID-19. Here immunoSEQ multiplex PCR was the method, and the copy in TCRdb shows in-frame clones only, minus some. The sample has more than 250,000 clones; around nine tenths are singletons. The sample taken for sequencing was PBMCs or T cells enriched from blood (not recorded which). The source of these receptors is a woman aged 40 to 50 who had recovered from COVID-19.

Worth noting for this clone: The junction shows a germline mismatch at one end, possibly a read error. V gene TRBV11-2 combines with J gene TRBJ2-5; a possible D gene is TRBD1 (6 bases). The germline gives CDR1 SGHAT, CDR2 FQNNGV. This CDR3 is 14 amino acids long. Written as DNA, the CDR3 is TGTGCCAGCAGCTTAGATAAGGTTTCGGGACACCACGACTTC. It codes for CASSLDKVSGHHDF.

For this clone: The same CDR3 is also encoded by other DNA sequences in this sample. This chain links TRBV2 with TRBJ1-5, with D possibly TRBD1 on 5 matching bases. Germline-derived CDR1 and CDR2 are SNHLY and FYNNEI. The CDR3 runs to 13 residues. V was clipped by 2 bases and J by 6 bases, with 8 bases between them. In DNA, the CDR3 is TGTGCCAGCAGTGAACAGGGAGGTCAGCCCCAGCATTTT. Encoded protein: CASSEQGGQPQHF.

This chain links TRBV6-2 or TRBV6-3 with TRBJ2-7, with 7 bases that match TRBD2. The CDR3 totals 14 residues. The trim removed 2 bases at V and 3 bases at J, leaving 4 bases unmatched. Germline V gene sequence: CDR1 MNHEY, CDR2 SVGEGT. The CDR3 loop reads CASSYDGGSYEQYF. In DNA, the CDR3 is TGTGCCAGCAGTTACGACGGCGGGAGCTACGAGCAGTACTTC.

The chain is built from TRBV4-3 and TRBJ2-2; TRBD2 aligns across 7 bases. Germline V lookup: CDR1 LGHNA, CDR2 YSLEER. After removal of 1 base from V and 6 bases from J, the junction contained 5 bases not matched to a gene. This CDR3 spans 15 amino acids. The CDR3 region is CASSQVKTSAGELFF. DNA for the CDR3: TGCGCCAGCAGCCAAGTAAAAACTAGCGCCGGGGAGCTGTTTTTT.

V is TRBV5-1 and J is TRBJ2-1, with 8 bases matching TRBD2. Looked up from germline, CDR1 is SGHRS and CDR2 is YFSETQ. The V and J ends lost 0 bases and 9 bases, in that order; junction bases with no gene match: 14. The CDR3 length is 17 residues. CDR3 amino acids: CASSLAGGRTTPREQFF. Written as DNA, the CDR3 is TGCGCCAGCAGCTTGGCGGGGGGGAGGACTACCCCCCGTGAGCAGTTCTTC.

This rearrangement joins TRBV19 to TRBJ1-1; D possibly corresponds to TRBD1 (5 bases). From germline, CDR1 is LNHDA and CDR2 SQIVND (reference sequence). This CDR3 comprises 14 residues. Trimming removed 5 bases at V and 1 base at J, with 11 bases between. The CDR3 bases are TGTGCCAGTAGTTCCCTGGGGGGGAACACTGAAGCTTTCTTT. Translated: CASSSLGGNTEAFF.

J is TRBJ2-7 and V is TRBV6-2 or TRBV6-3; no clear D. The CDR3 consists of 13 residues. The germline V gene encodes CDR1 MNHEY and CDR2 SVGEGT. The V end lost 5 bases, the J end lost 2 bases, and 10 bases lay between the germline ends. CDR3 in amino acids: CASSPPVTYEQYF. CDR3 sequence (DNA): TGTGCCAGCAGTCCGCCGGTCACCTACGAGCAGTACTTC.

For the CDR3, the DNA is TGCGCCAGCAGCATGGAGATACTAGCGGGATTCTCCTACAATGAGCAGTTCTTC. This codes for CASSMEILAGFSYNEQFF. The chain couples TRBV5-1 to TRBJ2-1; the match to TRBD2 covers 10 bases. J was trimmed by 0 bases and V by 4 bases; bases with no gene match: 10. The CDR3 loop spans 18 amino acids. Germline CDR1 is SGHRS and CDR2 is YFSETQ.

The CDR3 coding sequence is TGTGCCAGCAGCCAACGTAGCGTCCGGTTCTTC. The encoded protein is CASSQRSVRFF. This chain connects TRBV14 to TRBJ2-1; D might be TRBD2 (5 bases). Per the germline V gene, CDR1 is SGHDN and CDR2 is FVKESK. Trimming took 2 bases from V and 15 from J, leaving 11 bases between them. The CDR3 is made up of 11 amino acids.

V is TRBV27 and J is TRBJ1-6; the match to TRBD1 covers 10 bases. This CDR3 is 16 amino acids long. J lost 2 bases, V lost 6 bases, and 4 bases had no gene match. Germline V CDR1 and CDR2: MNHEY, SMNVEV (reference sequence). CDR3 region: CASRRDRGTYNSPLHF. DNA of the CDR3: TGTGCCAGCAGGCGGGACAGGGGAACCTATAATTCACCCCTCCACTTT.

J is TRBJ2-5 and V is TRBV4-1, with 8 nucleotides matching TRBD2. The trim removed 2 bases at V and 4 bases at J, leaving 9 bases unmatched. The CDR3 covers 16 residues. Germline CDR1 MGHRA, CDR2 YSYEKL. For the CDR3, the DNA is TGCGCCAGCAGCCAAAACATCGGGAGGGCTGGAGAGACCCAGTACTTC. Translated, it gives CASSQNIGRAGETQYF.

The chain couples TRBV23-1 to TRBJ2-1, with 8 bases matching TRBD1. TRBV23-1 is annotated as an ORF whose role is uncertain. The CDR3 has 11 amino acids. V shed 2 bases and J 16 bases; nucleotides not matched to a gene: 4. CDR3 in amino acids: CASSQRTGLFF. In DNA, the CDR3 is TGCGCCAGCAGTCAAAGGACAGGGCTCTTCTTC.

This clone was seen more than once but under ten times. Written as DNA, the CDR3 is TGTGCCAGCCGCCCCGAGGGGGTTAGCACAGATACGCAGTATTTT. This encodes CASRPEGVSTDTQYF. The V and J genes are TRBV7-2 and TRBJ2-3; a possible D gene is TRBD1 (6 bases). V was clipped by 8 bases and J by 0 bases, with 15 bases between them. The CDR3 length is 15 residues. Germline CDR1 is SGHTA and CDR2 is FQGNSA.

The chain joins TRBV24-1 to TRBJ1-1; D is ambiguous. Trimming stripped 2 bases from V and 5 bases from J, with 8 bases between. Germline CDR1 KGHDR, CDR2 SFDVKD. The CDR3 length is 13 residues. Here the CDR3 reads CATSDSGGTEAFF. In nucleotides, the CDR3 is TGTGCCACCAGTGATTCCGGAGGTACTGAAGCTTTCTTT.

V and J are TRBV28 and TRBJ1-1; D is perhaps TRBD1 (5 bases). This CDR3 spans 14 amino acids. Germline V gene sequence: CDR1 MDHEN, CDR2 SYDVKM. Trimming cost V 6 bases and J 0 bases, with 11 bases left between them. The CDR3 DNA reads TGTGCCAGCAGGGAGGGGACGGTGAACACTGAAGCTTTCTTT. Translating it yields CASREGTVNTEAFF.

The chain has TRBV28 and TRBJ2-3, with 14 nucleotides matching TRBD2. The CDR3 has 20 amino acids. V gave up 3 bases and J gave up 4 bases; unmatched junction bases: 15. Germline CDR1 MDHEN, CDR2 SYDVKM. The chain's CDR3 is CASSLGLAGVFSLGADTQYF. The DNA of the CDR3 is TGTGCCAGCAGTTTGGGACTAGCGGGAGTTTTTTCTCTTGGTGCAGATACGCAGTATTTT.

The chain joins TRBV27 to TRBJ2-7; 7 bases line up with TRBD2. CDR3 length: 15 amino acids. Germline V gene data show CDR1 as MNHEY and CDR2 as SMNVEV (reference sequence). Trimming removed 2 bases from V and 0 bases from J; junction bases left unmatched: 4. CDR3 in amino acids: CASSLRLADSYEQYF. CDR3 in DNA: TGTGCCAGCAGTTTACGTCTAGCGGACTCCTACGAGCAGTACTTC.

V gene TRBV28 combines with J gene TRBJ2-7; TRBD2 aligns across 10 bases. Per germline, CDR1 MDHEN and CDR2 SYDVKM. The trim removed 7 bases at V and 1 base at J, leaving 7 bases unmatched. There are 15 residues in the CDR3. DNA of the CDR3: TGTGCCAGCAAGGCTAGCGGGAGCCAATCCTACGAGCAGTACTTC. Its translation: CASKASGSQSYEQYF.

Here the CDR3 DNA reads TGTGCCGGGGGACTAGCGGGGGACAACACCGGGGAGCTGTTTTTT. Translating it yields CAGGLAGDNTGELFF. The chain links TRBV7-9 to TRBJ2-2, with 14 bases identical to TRBD2. Germline trimming cut 11 bases from V and 2 bases from J; bases unmatched to any gene: 4. The CDR3 extends over 15 amino acids. In germline, CDR1 is SEHNR, CDR2 FQNEAQ (reference sequence).

This chain uses TRBV5-1 with TRBJ2-3, with a tentative D call TRBD2 (5 bases). CDR1 and CDR2 (germline): SGHRS, YFSETQ. The CDR3 extends over 12 amino acids. V was trimmed by 4 bases and J by 6 bases, leaving 9 bases between them. CDR3 nucleotide sequence: TGCGCCAGCAGCAACTCGGGGGATACGCAGTATTTT. Protein: CASSNSGDTQYF.

This CDR3 is CASSLRQDNEQFF. In nucleotides, the CDR3 is TGTGCCAGTAGTCTCCGACAGGACAATGAGCAGTTCTTC. The chain combines TRBV19 with TRBJ2-1; tentative D call: TRBD1 (6 bases). The V end was cut by 5 bases, the J end by 5 bases, with 10 bases between. The CDR3 is made up of 13 amino acids. The germline gives CDR1 LNHDA, CDR2 SQIVND (reference sequence).

The chain carries TRBV7-8 and TRBJ2-5; no clear D gene. CDR3 length: 13 amino acids. V was trimmed by 5 bases and J by 1 base, leaving 8 bases between them. Germline values: CDR1 SGHVS, CDR2 FQNEAQ. The CDR3 nucleotides are TGTGCCAGCAGCAACAGCCTCCAAGAGACCCAGTACTTC. It specifies CASSNSLQETQYF.

The chain joins TRBV28 to TRBJ2-7, with 8 positions matching TRBD1. V lost 8 bases, J lost 3 bases, and 6 bases stayed unmatched. The CDR3 totals 13 residues. Germline V gene data show CDR1 as MDHEN and CDR2 as SYDVKM. The CDR3 nucleotides read TGTGCCAGCCGGGACAGGCCCGACTACGAGCAGTACTTC. Translating gives CASRDRPDYEQYF.

This clone has only one observation. The chain has TRBV6-5 and TRBJ2-7; 7 bases map to TRBD1. V dropped 0 bases and J dropped 1; count of bases not matched to a gene: 6. The CDR3 length is 16 residues. The germline gives CDR1 MNHEY, CDR2 SVGAGI. The CDR3 spells CASSYSKQGKSYEQYF. In DNA form, the CDR3 reads TGTGCCAGCAGTTACTCAAAACAGGGGAAGTCCTACGAGCAGTACTTC.

The CDR3 DNA is TGTGCCAGCTCACCGTCCCAGGGAAGAACATTGCCCCAGCATTTT. Translated: CASSPSQGRTLPQHF. V usage is TRBV18 and J usage is TRBJ1-5; TRBD1 might be the D (5 bases). V lost 3 bases, J lost 9 bases, and 18 bases lay in between. CDR1 is KGHSH and CDR2 is LQKENI in the germline V gene. The CDR3 contains 15 residues.

The J gene is TRBJ1-1, the V gene TRBV2; 8 nucleotides line up with TRBD1. The CDR3 contains 14 residues. The J segment lost 1 base and the V segment lost 7 bases, leaving 5 bases of the junction unmatched. CDR1 is SNHLY and CDR2 is FYNNEI in the germline V gene. The CDR3 nucleotides read TGTGCCAGCAAGGGACAGGCGAAGAACACTGAAGCTTTCTTT. Translation: CASKGQAKNTEAFF. The variable domain in full, completed from reference TRBV2 and TRBJ1-1, reads EPEVTQTPSHQVTQMGQEVILRCVPISNHLYFYWYRQILGQKVEFLVSFYNNEISEKSEIFDDQFSVERPDGSNFTLKIRSTKLEDSAMYFCASKGQAKNTEAFFGQGTRLTVV.

The chain combines TRBV7-3 with TRBJ2-3; D is perhaps TRBD2 (6 bases). Trimming shortened V by 5 bases and J by 2 bases, and 17 bases separated the two germline ends. CDR3 length equals 16 residues. Germline CDR1 and CDR2: SGHTA and FQGTGA. The CDR3 loop is CASSDHREPDTDTQYF. The CDR3 DNA is TGTGCCAGCAGCGATCACCGGGAGCCGGACACAGATACGCAGTATTTT.